These 32 T cell receptor beta chains were all obtained from the same sample, sequenced in a study of blood T cell repertoires in COVID-19. Clones were sequenced by immunoSEQ multiplex PCR, and TCRdb holds only the in-frame ones, with some missing. Of about 300,000 clones listed, just under 90% are singletons. The sequenced sample consisted of peripheral blood. These TCRs come from a woman aged 25 to 39 with COVID-19, enrolled during active disease.

V and J are TRBV2 and TRBJ2-2; TRBD2 might be the D (6 bases). Per the germline V gene, CDR1 is SNHLY and CDR2 is FYNNEI. V lost 8 bases, J lost 1 base, and 14 bases lay in between. The CDR3 length is 15 residues. CDR3 sequence (DNA): TGTGCCAGCCAACAGGACTACCTGAACACCGGGGAGCTGTTTTTT. Protein: CASQQDYLNTGELFF.

This chain links TRBV6-5 with TRBJ1-4; maybe TRBD1 (5 bases). V lost 7 bases and J 8 bases, leaving 17 bases between the germline ends. The CDR3 has 14 residues. Germline V gene lookup returns CDR1 MNHEY and CDR2 SVGAGI. The CDR3: CASNRRRGREKLFF. Written as DNA, the CDR3 is TGTGCCAGCAATCGTCGGAGGGGAAGGGAAAAACTGTTTTTT.

This clone was seen just once. The chain carries TRBV7-6 and TRBJ2-7, with 10 bases identical to TRBD2. Germline CDR1 is SGHVS and CDR2 is FNYEAQ. This CDR3 has 14 residues. V lost 2 bases and J lost 6; bases outside the gene matches: 4. The CDR3 sequence: CASSLLAGEGEQYF. The DNA of the CDR3 is TGTGCCAGCAGCTTACTAGCGGGGGAGGGCGAGCAGTACTTC.

The V and J genes are TRBV10-1 and TRBJ2-1; TRBD2 is a possible D gene (6 bases). Germline CDR1 reads WNHNN; CDR2 reads SYGVQD (reference sequence). Between the trimmed V and J ends, which lost 4 bases and 3 bases, there was a span of 16 bases. The CDR3 loop spans 16 amino acids. This CDR3 reads CASSGRRQGGYNEQFF. DNA for the CDR3: TGCGCCAGCAGTGGGCGCCGCCAGGGAGGCTACAATGAGCAGTTCTTC.

This clone was seen only once. The rearrangement uses TRBV19 and TRBJ1-4; tentatively, D is TRBD1 (6 bases). Trimming removed 6 bases from V and 4 bases from J, with 12 bases in between. The germline CDR1 and CDR2 sequences are LNHDA and SQIVND (reference sequence). This CDR3 has 14 residues. This CDR3 reads CASSLDRSNEKLFF. Here the CDR3 DNA reads TGTGCCAGTAGCCTCGACAGGAGTAATGAAAAACTGTTTTTT.

The chain employs TRBV19 and TRBJ1-2; the D gene is possibly TRBD1 (5 bases). The CDR3 spans 15 residues. Germline V gene data show CDR1 as LNHDA and CDR2 as SQIVND (reference sequence). Deletions cut 2 bases from V and 5 bases from J, with 15 bases between. Written as DNA, the CDR3 is TGTGCCAGTAGTATACCGCGGGGCAGGGTATATGGCTACACCTTC. Protein sequence: CASSIPRGRVYGYTF. The full variable domain, its missing parts supplied by reference TRBV19 and TRBJ1-2, is DGGITQSPKYLFRKEGQNVTLSCEQNLNHDAMYWYRQDPGQGLRLIYYSQIVNDFQKGDIAEGYSVSREKKESFPLTVTSAQKNPTAFYLCASSIPRGRVYGYTFGSGTRLTVV.

The gene calls are TRBV7-2 and TRBJ2-7; maybe TRBD2 (6 bases). Germline loops: CDR1 SGHTA, CDR2 FQGNSA. CDR3 length: 14 residues. V shed 1 base and J shed 0 bases, with 7 bases lying between them. The CDR3 DNA is TGTGCCAGCAGCTTAGGGGGACTCTCCTACGAGCAGTACTTC. This gives the protein CASSLGGLSYEQYF.

The rearrangement uses TRBV5-1 and TRBJ2-1; the match to TRBD2 covers 8 bases. The germline gives CDR1 SGHRS, CDR2 YFSETQ. With V trimmed by 0 bases and J by 4 bases, 9 bases remained unmatched. The CDR3 is 17 amino acids. The CDR3 DNA follows: TGCGCCAGCAGCTTGGTAGAGAGCGGGGGTTTATACAATGAGCAGTTCTTC. Protein sequence: CASSLVESGGLYNEQFF.

The gene calls are TRBV2 and TRBJ1-2; 7 bases agree with TRBD1. There are 14 residues in the CDR3. Germline V gene sequence: CDR1 SNHLY, CDR2 FYNNEI. V lost 4 bases to trimming and J lost 5 bases; unmatched junction nucleotides: 7. CDR3 residues: CASSGGQAVYGYTF. Written as DNA, the CDR3 is TGTGCCAGCAGTGGCGGACAGGCTGTATATGGCTACACCTTC.

This chain links TRBV3-1 (or the pseudogene TRBV3-2) with TRBJ1-1; perhaps TRBD1 as D (6 bases). CDR3 length equals 14 residues. Germline CDR1 is LGHDT and CDR2 is YNNKEL (reference sequence). Trimming took off 8 bases at V and 2 bases at J, with 15 bases between the two ends. DNA of the CDR3: TGTGCCAGCGGTCAGGACAGTAGCAACACTGAAGCTTTCTTT. This sequence encodes CASGQDSSNTEAFF.

This rearrangement joins TRBV27 to TRBJ2-7; 7 bases map to TRBD1. CDR3 length equals 15 residues. V lost 0 bases to trimming and J lost 3 bases; unmatched junction nucleotides: 5. CDR1 and CDR2 from the germline V gene are MNHEY and SMNVEV (reference sequence). The CDR3 sequence: CASSLSGTAHYEQYV. The CDR3 nucleotides read TGTGCCAGCAGTTTATCAGGGACAGCTCACTACGAGCAGTACGTC.

The chain joins TRBV11-3 to TRBJ2-1, with 9 bases fitting TRBD2. The CDR3 covers 15 residues. Germline CDR1 and CDR2: SGHNT and YENEEA. With V trimmed by 3 bases and J by 3 bases, 3 bases remained unmatched. This CDR3 reads CASSFAGGDYNEQFF. The CDR3, as DNA: TGTGCCAGCAGCTTTGCGGGGGGGGACTACAATGAGCAGTTCTTC.

The chain carries TRBV7-9 and TRBJ1-6, with D perhaps matching TRBD1 (6 bases). Trimming pared 11 bases from V and 5 bases from J, leaving 19 bases between. Germline loops: CDR1 SEHNR, CDR2 FQNEAQ (reference sequence). This CDR3 comprises 15 residues. CDR3 coding DNA: TGTGCCGCCCACGGAGGGGAGGGGGATAATTCACCCCTCCACTTT. It is translated as CAAHGGEGDNSPLHF.

This clone was picked up a small number of times. The genes are TRBV5-6 and TRBJ2-7, with no clear D. Germline CDR1 reads SGHDT; CDR2 reads YYEEEE. The ends were cut back, 5 bases at V and 2 bases at J, with 20 bases in the middle. This CDR3 spans 16 amino acids. The CDR3, as DNA: TGTGCCAGCAGTCCGTTTAGGTCAGGCGTCACCTACGAGCAGTACTTC. It translates to CASSPFRSGVTYEQYF.

This chain connects TRBV5-1 to TRBJ1-2; D is ambiguous. CDR3 length equals 12 residues. Trimming stripped 0 bases from V and 4 bases from J, with 4 bases between. CDR1 and CDR2 from the germline V gene are SGHRS and YFSETQ. CDR3 protein: CASSLDFYGYTF. The CDR3 DNA reads TGCGCCAGCAGCTTGGACTTCTATGGCTACACCTTC.

V gene TRBV2 combines with J gene TRBJ2-7, with 8 bases aligning to TRBD1. The germline V gene has CDR1 SNHLY and CDR2 FYNNEI. This CDR3 is 14 amino acids long. The V gene end was trimmed by 4 bases and the J gene end by 2 bases; junction bases not matched to a gene: 4. For the CDR3, the DNA is TGTGCCAGCAGTGCGACAGGGGTCACCTACGAGCAGTACGTC. It specifies CASSATGVTYEQYV.

The V gene is TRBV28, the J gene TRBJ1-2; TRBD1 aligns across 7 bases. Per germline, CDR1 MDHEN and CDR2 SYDVKM. The CDR3 runs to 13 residues. Trimming at V came to 5 bases and at J to 8 bases, leaving 8 bases not matched to a gene. CDR3 nucleotides: TGTGCCAGCAGTACGGGGACAGTCCGGGGCTACACCTTC. Its protein is CASSTGTVRGYTF.

This chain uses TRBV2 with TRBJ1-4, with TRBD1 as a possible D gene (5 bases). CDR1 is SNHLY and CDR2 is FYNNEI in the germline V gene. This CDR3 has 15 amino acids. The V end lost 5 bases, the J end lost 7 bases, and 17 bases lay between the germline ends. The CDR3 sequence is CASSSIGVASEKLFF. The DNA for the CDR3 is TGTGCCAGCAGTAGTATAGGGGTCGCTAGTGAAAAACTGTTTTTT. The full variable domain, with the rest looked up from reference TRBV2 and TRBJ1-4, is EPEVTQTPSHQVTQMGQEVILRCVPISNHLYFYWYRQILGQKVEFLVSFYNNEISEKSEIFDDQFSVERPDGSNFTLKIRSTKLEDSAMYFCASSSIGVASEKLFFGSGTQLSVL.

The rearrangement uses TRBV4-1 and TRBJ1-4, with unresolved D. CDR3 length equals 16 residues. Germline loops: CDR1 MGHRA, CDR2 YSYEKL. The V gene lost 1 base and the J gene lost 4 bases, with 13 bases spanning the gap. CDR3 region: CASSQVRVYGNEKLFF. DNA of the CDR3: TGCGCCAGCAGCCAAGTTCGCGTTTATGGTAATGAAAAACTGTTTTTT.

The V and J genes are TRBV5-8 and TRBJ1-4; 7 bases agree with TRBD1. The CDR3 totals 15 residues. Germline CDR1 is SGHTS and CDR2 is YDEGEE. V was clipped by 0 bases and J by 4 bases; unmatched bases: 3. This chain's CDR3 is CASSLEGQYNEKLFF. CDR3 DNA sequence: TGTGCCAGCAGCTTGGAGGGACAGTATAATGAAAAACTGTTTTTT.

The rearrangement uses TRBV6-5 and TRBJ2-5; 14 bases line up with TRBD2. Trimming at V came to 6 bases and at J to 4 bases, leaving 4 bases not matched to a gene. Germline CDR1 and CDR2: MNHEY and SVGAGI. The CDR3 is 15 residues long. CDR3 loop: CASSQTSGGGETQYF. The CDR3 DNA reads as TGTGCCAGCAGCCAGACTAGCGGGGGGGGAGAGACCCAGTACTTC.

This clone was detected once. V and J are TRBV3-1 (or the pseudogene TRBV3-2) and TRBJ2-2; D might be TRBD1 (5 bases). CDR3 length: 16 residues. V shed 4 bases and J shed 5 bases, with 17 bases lying between them. From germline, CDR1 is LGHDT and CDR2 YNNKEL (reference sequence). The CDR3 DNA sequence: TGTGCCAGCAGCCCGCCCCAGGGATCGTCGACCGGGGAGCTGTTTTTT. Its translation is CASSPPQGSSTGELFF.

The rearrangement uses TRBV6-6 and TRBJ1-4; D unclear. Germline V gene sequence: CDR1 MNHNY, CDR2 SVGAGI (reference sequence). This CDR3 comprises 15 residues. The ends were cut back, 5 bases at V and 1 base at J, with 11 bases in the middle. The CDR3 DNA follows: TGTGCCAGCAGTGCCCCAGGAAGAACTAATGAAAAACTGTTTTTT. Translation gives CASSAPGRTNEKLFF.

The CDR3 is CASRDGGGDNEQFF. The DNA of the CDR3 is TGTGCCTCCAGGGACGGCGGGGGCGATAATGAGCAGTTCTTC. The chain uses TRBV2 and TRBJ2-1, with a weak D call TRBD2 (7 bases). The germline gives CDR1 SNHLY, CDR2 FYNNEI. The CDR3 is made up of 14 amino acids. V lost 11 bases and J 7 bases, leaving 21 bases between the germline ends.

This chain connects TRBV2 to TRBJ2-7; 9 bases are a match to TRBD2. Germline V gene data show CDR1 as SNHLY and CDR2 as FYNNEI. V was pared by 8 bases and J by 6 bases, with 5 bases of the junction left unmatched. The CDR3 covers 12 residues. The DNA of the CDR3 is TGTGCCAGCCTGCGGGGGGGCTCCGAGCAGTACTTC. This translates into CASLRGGSEQYF.

The gene calls are TRBV4-2 and TRBJ2-2, with 8 positions matching TRBD2. The CDR3 sequence is 20 residues long. Germline V gene lookup returns CDR1 LGHNA and CDR2 YNFKEQ. Trimming removed 0 bases from V and 0 bases from J; junction bases left unmatched: 12. CDR3 protein: CASSQDFRTSRNPNTGELFF. Written as DNA, the CDR3 is TGTGCCAGCAGCCAAGATTTTAGGACTAGCAGAAACCCGAACACCGGGGAGCTGTTTTTT.

V and J are TRBV4-1 and TRBJ2-5; the D gene is possibly TRBD2 (5 bases). In germline, CDR1 is MGHRA, CDR2 YSYEKL. V was trimmed by 1 base and J by 5 bases, leaving 8 bases between them. This CDR3 contains 13 residues. The CDR3 sequence: CASSQVGSETQYF. The CDR3 DNA is TGCGCCAGCAGCCAAGTAGGGAGTGAGACCCAGTACTTC.

J is TRBJ2-3 and V is TRBV7-8, with D tentatively TRBD1 (6 bases). The CDR3 runs to 15 residues. Germline lookup yields CDR1 SGHVS and CDR2 FQNEAQ. Trimming shortened V by 2 bases and J by 1 base, and 10 bases separated the two germline ends. CDR3 sequence reads: CASSLSGVGTDTQYF. The CDR3 DNA reads as TGTGCCAGCAGCTTATCAGGGGTCGGCACAGATACGCAGTATTTT.

The chain recombines TRBV6-5 with TRBJ1-2; the D is unclear. The CDR3 totals 13 residues. CDR1 and CDR2 from the germline V gene are MNHEY and SVGAGI. Trimming cost V 10 bases and J 7 bases, with 19 bases left between them. CDR3 DNA: TGTGCCATCAGACCCAGTTACAGCGGTGGCTACACCTTC. Translating it yields CAIRPSYSGGYTF.

The V gene is TRBV28, the J gene TRBJ1-6; TRBD1 is a possible D gene (5 bases). The CDR3 sequence is 16 residues long. V was trimmed by 7 bases and J by 8 bases, leaving 21 bases between them. Germline V gene data show CDR1 as MDHEN and CDR2 as SYDVKM. CDR3 nucleotides: TGTGCCAGCAATCACTTGTCGTCTGGGGCCTATTCACCCCTCCACTTT. This encodes CASNHLSSGAYSPLHF.

J is TRBJ1-2 and V is TRBV5-1; D perhaps matches TRBD1 (5 bases). This CDR3 is built from 14 residues. V was pared by 4 bases and J by 5 bases, with 15 bases between. In germline, CDR1 is SGHRS, CDR2 YFSETQ. CDR3 nucleotides: TGCGCCAGCAGCCGAACCGACAGTTTATATGGCTACACCTTC. Its translation: CASSRTDSLYGYTF.

CDR3 protein: CASNKGQGSDTQYF. The CDR3 coding sequence is TGTGCCAGCAATAAGGGGCAGGGCTCAGATACGCAGTATTTT. This chain uses TRBV6-5 with TRBJ2-3, with D possibly matching TRBD1 (5 bases). The CDR3 totals 14 residues. Deletions cut 7 bases from V and 4 bases from J, with 15 bases between. Germline lookup yields CDR1 MNHEY and CDR2 SVGAGI.